Each of the 28 T cell receptor beta chains below was sequenced from the same sample in a study of siplizumab effects on memory and regulatory T cells (dated by TCRdb to about 2019). These receptors' antigens are unknown. For 5 to 7 days, cells in the mixed lymphocyte reaction were kept in coculture at 37 degrees C. The library relied on the immunoSEQ multiplex PCR assay. The clones in this table, taken by TCRdb from immuneACCESS, are in-frame only. Not every clone is retained; where verified, under half of the shortfall comes from an unresolved V gene, and the cause of the rest is unknown. For this sample there are 13,000 to 15,000 clones; around 49% appear just once. Together, the top ten hold around 10% of the sample. Sequencing was done on a sample of CFSE-low (dividing) CD4+ T cells sorted from an allogeneic mixed lymphocyte reaction. The source of these receptors is a human donor in good health; the cells came from an allogeneic mixed lymphocyte reaction.

The V gene is TRBV18, the J gene TRBJ1-1, with a possible D match to TRBD1 (5 bases). V shed 6 bases and J shed 11 bases, with 19 bases lying between them. CDR1 and CDR2 from the germline V gene are KGHSH and LQKENI. The length of the CDR3 is 13 residues. As DNA, the CDR3 is TGTGCCAGCTCCCCTAGGGGAGACGGTTTTGCTTTCTTT. It yields the protein CASSPRGDGFAFF.

This chain uses TRBV18 with TRBJ2-5; 7 bases match TRBD1. The CDR3 totals 16 residues. V lost 1 base and J lost 5; bases outside the gene matches: 10. Germline V lookup: CDR1 KGHSH, CDR2 LQKENI. The CDR3 region is CASSPLGRGYVETQYF. For the CDR3, the DNA is TGTGCCAGCTCACCACTCGGCAGGGGGTACGTGGAGACCCAGTACTTC. The full variable domain, with the rest looked up from reference TRBV18 and TRBJ2-5, is NAGVMQNPRHLVRRRGQEARLRCSPMKGHSHVYWYRQLPEEGLKFMVYLQKENIIDESGMPKERFSAEFPKEGPSILRIQQVVRGDSAAYFCASSPLGRGYVETQYFGPGTRLLVL.

This sequence joins TRBV11-3 and TRBJ2-3, with D maybe TRBD1 (6 bases). There are 12 residues in the CDR3. Deletions cut 8 bases from V and 3 bases from J, with 9 bases between. Germline V CDR1 and CDR2: SGHNT, YENEEA. The CDR3 DNA sequence: TGTGCCAGCCGTACAGGGACAGATACGCAGTATTTT. Its translation: CASRTGTDTQYF.

The gene calls are TRBV18 and TRBJ1-3; maybe TRBD1 (6 bases). The germline gives CDR1 KGHSH, CDR2 LQKENI. The CDR3 sequence is 15 residues long. The V gene lost 2 bases and the J gene lost 4 bases, with 12 bases spanning the gap. CDR3 DNA: TGTGCCAGCTCACCATTTAGGACAGAAGGAAACACCATATATTTT. This encodes CASSPFRTEGNTIYF.

The V and J genes are TRBV29-1 and TRBJ2-1; D is unclear. Germline loops: CDR1 SQVTM, CDR2 ANQGSEA. The CDR3 is 16 amino acids. V lost 4 bases and J 3 bases, leaving 19 bases between the germline ends. The CDR3 DNA sequence: TGCAGCGTTGTAGTAGCAGACCCTCAAAGCTACAATGAGCAGTTCTTC. Its protein is CSVVVADPQSYNEQFF.

This clone was observed a handful of times. The genes are TRBV6-5 and TRBJ1-1; weak D call: TRBD1 (6 bases). V gave up 9 bases and J gave up 4 bases, with 9 bases separating them. CDR1 is MNHEY and CDR2 is SVGAGI in the germline V gene. The CDR3 has 11 amino acids. CDR3 region: CASSRGTEAFF. Here the CDR3 DNA reads TGTGCCAGTTCCAGGGGCACTGAAGCTTTCTTT.

This clone has only a few counts. This chain links TRBV7-8 with TRBJ1-2; D is ambiguous. Germline loops: CDR1 SGHVS, CDR2 FQNEAQ. V was trimmed by 3 bases and J by 0 bases, leaving 17 bases between them. The CDR3 sequence is 17 residues long. CDR3 DNA sequence: TGTGCCAGCAGCTTCCGGGCCACCGCCCCATCTAACTATGGCTACACCTTC. Encoded protein: CASSFRATAPSNYGYTF.

This clone was seen only a few times. The CDR3, as DNA: TGTGCCAGCAGTCGGCCGGGACAGGGGAGCACTGAAGCTTTCTTT. This encodes CASSRPGQGSTEAFF. The V and J genes are TRBV6-5 and TRBJ1-1; 10 nucleotides match TRBD1. From germline, CDR1 is MNHEY and CDR2 SVGAGI. V lost 5 bases, J lost 4 bases, and 7 bases stayed unmatched. This CDR3 spans 15 amino acids.

This clone was picked up a small number of times. The rearrangement uses TRBV15 and TRBJ1-5; a weak D match, TRBD1 (6 bases). Germline values: CDR1 LNHNV, CDR2 YYDKDF (reference sequence). The CDR3 extends over 15 amino acids. The V and J ends lost 3 bases and 0 bases respectively, with 9 bases between them. CDR3 coding DNA: TGTGCCACCAGCAGGTCCAGGGGTAGCAATCAGCCCCAGCATTTT. Translated, it gives CATSRSRGSNQPQHF.

Comments on this clone: This may come from a read error, since a much larger clone is one base off. The chain carries TRBV5-6 and TRBJ2-2; D is possibly TRBD2 (6 bases). CDR3 length: 15 residues. V was trimmed by 4 bases and J by 6 bases, leaving 16 bases between them. Germline V gene sequence: CDR1 SGHDT, CDR2 YYEEEE. CDR3 residues: CASSPGAGRPGELFF. CDR3 coding DNA: TGTGCCAGCAGCCCCGGCGCGGGAAGGCCCGGGGAGCTGTTTTTT.

This clone has only a few counts. The gene calls are TRBV5-1 and TRBJ2-1; the D is unclear. CDR1 is SGHRS and CDR2 is YFSETQ in the germline V gene. This CDR3 spans 16 amino acids. Trimming cost V 3 bases and J 0 bases, with 13 bases left between them. In DNA, the CDR3 is TGCGCCAGCAGCTCCGGTGGGATTTCCTCCTACAATGAGCAGTTCTTC. As protein: CASSSGGISSYNEQFF.

This clone has only a few counts. J is TRBJ2-6 and V is TRBV5-1; D gene unclear. The germline CDR1 and CDR2 sequences are SGHRS and YFSETQ. The V end was cut by 4 bases, the J end by 0 bases, with 14 bases between. This CDR3 contains 17 residues. The CDR3 DNA reads as TGCGCCAGCAGCAGCACGTTATTCTCCTCTGGGGCCAACGTCCTGACTTTC. As protein: CASSSTLFSSGANVLTF.

This clone is classed as medium-sized (0.01 to 0.1%). The chain links TRBV11-2 to TRBJ1-1; D is uncertain. The V end lost 4 bases, the J end lost 0 bases, and 6 bases lay between the germline ends. Germline V gives CDR1 SGHAT, CDR2 FQNNGV. The CDR3 totals 13 residues. For the CDR3, the DNA is TGTGCCAGCAGCTCTGGATTGAACACTGAAGCTTTCTTT. This sequence encodes CASSSGLNTEAFF.

This clone has a handful of counts. The chain couples TRBV10-3 to TRBJ1-4; possible D gene TRBD1, 5 bases. CDR3 length: 17 amino acids. Germline-derived CDR1 and CDR2 are ENHRY and SYGVKD. V lost 3 bases to trimming and J lost 2 bases, with 16 bases between them. The CDR3: CAISEAPGEGTNEKLFF. The CDR3 DNA follows: TGTGCCATCAGTGAAGCTCCGGGGGAGGGGACTAATGAAAAACTGTTTTTT.

This clone has just a few counts. The genes are TRBV9 and TRBJ2-6; possibly TRBD1 or TRBD2 for D (5 bases each). V was shortened by 4 bases and J by 0 bases, with 17 bases between the two germline ends. Germline V gene data show CDR1 as SGDLS and CDR2 as YYNGEE. This CDR3 is built from 18 residues. CDR3: CASSPRGLVISGANVLTF. The DNA of the CDR3 is TGTGCCAGCAGCCCCCGGGGCCTGGTCATCTCTGGGGCCAACGTCCTGACTTTC. The complete variable domain, with remaining parts taken from reference TRBV9 and TRBJ2-6, reads DSGVTQTPKHLITATGQRVTLRCSPRSGDLSVYWYQQSLDQGLQFLIQYYNGEERAKGNILERFSAQQFPDLHSELNLSSLELGDSALYFCASSPRGLVISGANVLTFGAGSRLTVL.

There are a few counts of this clone. The chain is built from TRBV5-1 and TRBJ2-7, with TRBD1 as a possible D gene (5 bases). V was shortened by 4 bases and J by 3 bases, with 14 bases between the two germline ends. There are 14 residues in the CDR3. Looked up from germline, CDR1 is SGHRS and CDR2 is YFSETQ. CDR3 amino acids: CASSEQGSHYEQYF. The CDR3, as DNA: TGCGCCAGCAGCGAGCAGGGTTCCCACTACGAGCAGTACTTC.

The V gene is TRBV5-5, the J gene TRBJ1-3; 7 bases map to TRBD1. This CDR3 has 16 amino acids. Germline CDR1 is SGHKS and CDR2 is YYEKEE (reference sequence). The V segment lost 4 bases and the J segment 0 bases; nucleotides outside the gene matches: 7. CDR3 protein: CASSIQDRSSGNTIYF. CDR3 nucleotides: TGTGCCAGCAGCATACAGGACAGGAGCTCTGGAAACACCATATATTTT.

This clone was recorded a few times. The chain employs TRBV4-2 and TRBJ1-2; TRBD1 agrees at 8 bases. CDR1 LGHNA and CDR2 YNFKEQ come from the germline V gene. Germline trimming cut 0 bases from V and 4 bases from J; bases unmatched to any gene: 4. CDR3 length: 15 residues. In DNA form, the CDR3 reads TGTGCCAGCAGCCAAGATCCAGGGGGCACCTATGGCTACACCTTC. Protein: CASSQDPGGTYGYTF.

This clone was counted between two and nine times. This chain connects TRBV9 to TRBJ2-6, with 9 bases identical to TRBD1. The CDR3 extends over 17 amino acids. With 3 bases clipped from V and 4 bases from J, the junction kept 8 bases outside the gene matches. Germline V gives CDR1 SGDLS, CDR2 YYNGEE. The CDR3 loop is CASSGPGTGTGANVLTF. The CDR3 DNA is TGTGCCAGCAGCGGTCCCGGGACAGGGACGGGGGCCAACGTCCTGACTTTC.

The rearrangement uses TRBV6-5 and TRBJ1-2, with D maybe TRBD1 (5 bases). CDR1 and CDR2 from the germline V gene are MNHEY and SVGAGI. The CDR3 covers 13 residues. V was clipped by 7 bases and J by 7 bases, with 16 bases between them. As DNA, the CDR3 is TGTGCCAGCACCGCAGGGCAGGGCTTTGGCTACACCTTC. This encodes CASTAGQGFGYTF.

The V and J genes are TRBV7-6 and TRBJ2-2, with D perhaps TRBD2 (6 bases). Trimming stripped 4 bases from V and 6 bases from J, with 18 bases between. The CDR3 has 16 residues. Germline loops: CDR1 SGHVS, CDR2 FNYEAQ. CDR3 region: CASSSLPAGSAGELFF. The CDR3 DNA reads TGTGCCAGCAGCTCTCTCCCGGCGGGGTCGGCCGGGGAGCTGTTTTTT.

The chain links TRBV11-3 to TRBJ2-7; a weak D match, TRBD1 (6 bases). The germline gives CDR1 SGHNT, CDR2 YENEEA. V lost 1 base, J lost 6 bases, and 7 bases lay in between. The CDR3 is 12 residues long. CDR3: CASSLGGGEQYF. The CDR3, as DNA: TGTGCCAGCAGCTTAGGAGGGGGCGAGCAGTACTTC.

The V gene is TRBV28, the J gene TRBJ2-1; 8 nucleotides align to TRBD1. Germline lookup yields CDR1 MDHEN and CDR2 SYDVKM. V was pared by 5 bases and J by 5 bases, with 5 bases of the junction left unmatched. The CDR3 runs to 14 residues. CDR3 residues: CASSPQDRDNEQFF. CDR3 bases: TGTGCCAGCAGTCCCCAGGACAGGGACAATGAGCAGTTCTTC.

Judged by abundance, this clone is medium-sized. The chain joins TRBV18 to TRBJ1-1, with 9 bases aligning to TRBD1. The V gene's germline CDR1 is KGHSH and CDR2 LQKENI. The CDR3 has 14 residues. V was pared by 9 bases and J by 1 base, with 6 bases of the junction left unmatched. The chain's CDR3 is CASTRGQGNTEAFF. In DNA, the CDR3 is TGTGCCAGTACGAGGGGACAGGGGAACACTGAAGCTTTCTTT.

This clone showed up just a few times. The chain uses TRBV6-6 and TRBJ2-7, with TRBD2 matching over 8 bases. The V gene's germline CDR1 is MNHNY and CDR2 SVGAGI (reference sequence). The J segment lost 4 bases and the V segment lost 6 bases, leaving 11 bases of the junction unmatched. CDR3 length: 15 residues. CDR3 nucleotides: TGTGCCAGCAGCCAGAGAGCGGGGGAAGGTTACGAGCAGTACTTC. Translated: CASSQRAGEGYEQYF.

This clone was seen only a few times. The chain has TRBV18 and TRBJ1-2, with 7 positions matching TRBD1. This CDR3 spans 13 amino acids. Looked up from germline, CDR1 is KGHSH and CDR2 is LQKENI. The V segment lost 4 bases and the J segment 3 bases; nucleotides outside the gene matches: 2. The CDR3 spells CASSLGTDYGYTF. CDR3 DNA sequence: TGTGCCAGCTCACTTGGGACAGACTATGGCTACACCTTC.

CDR3 in amino acids: CASSPVGRETQYF. The CDR3 nucleotides are TGTGCCAGCAGCCCTGTGGGGAGGGAGACCCAGTACTTC. This chain uses TRBV2 with TRBJ2-5; a possible D gene is TRBD2 (6 bases). There are 13 residues in the CDR3. Trimming removed 6 bases from V and 5 bases from J, with 13 bases in between. The germline V gene has CDR1 SNHLY and CDR2 FYNNEI.

The J gene is TRBJ2-1, the V gene TRBV18; 12 nucleotides line up with TRBD2. The CDR3 runs to 15 residues. The junction had 6 bases not matched to a gene; V was cut back by 2 bases and J by 10 bases. CDR1 and CDR2 from the germline V gene are KGHSH and LQKENI. CDR3 residues: CASSPTSGGSGEQFF. The CDR3 nucleotides are TGTGCCAGCTCACCAACTAGCGGGGGGAGCGGGGAGCAGTTCTTC.